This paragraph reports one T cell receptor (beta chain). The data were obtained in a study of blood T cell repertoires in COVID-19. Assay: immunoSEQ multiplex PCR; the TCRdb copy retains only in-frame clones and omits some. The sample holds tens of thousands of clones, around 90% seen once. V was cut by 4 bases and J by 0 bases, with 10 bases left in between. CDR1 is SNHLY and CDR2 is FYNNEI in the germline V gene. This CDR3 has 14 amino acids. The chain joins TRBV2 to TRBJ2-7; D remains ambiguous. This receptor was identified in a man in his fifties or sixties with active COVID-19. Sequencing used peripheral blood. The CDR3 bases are TGTGCCAGCAGTGCAGACTGGAGCTCCTACGAGCAGTACTTC. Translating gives CASSADWSSYEQYF.